The clone carrying this T cell receptor beta chain was counted only a few times. CDR3 length equals 14 residues. The V end lost 5 bases, the J end lost 5 bases, and 16 bases lay between the germline ends. Germline V gene lookup returns CDR1 LGHDT and CDR2 YNNKEL (reference sequence). This entry belongs to a study of blood T cell repertoires in COVID-19. For the study at large: Whether acute or convalescent, the COVID-19 samples came from the United States, Italy and Spain. T cells, B-cell-depleted T cells, or PBMCs supplied cDNA or gDNA.

Original processing notes: Reference gene primer amplification in the assay estimated nucleated cell counts. Assay used: immunoSEQ multiplex PCR; TCRdb lists only in-frame clones, some missing. The DNA was the basis for D and trimming; V, J and clone size are from that table. The sample gives fewer than 300,000 clones, 85% of which show up once; about an eighth is in the top ten. Sequenced material: peripheral blood. This chain uses TRBV3-1 (or the pseudogene TRBV3-2) with TRBJ2-7; a weak D match, TRBD2 (6 bases). The TCR comes from a human donor in a cohort sampled during active COVID-19. This CDR3 is CASSIRSGGNEQYF. In DNA form, the CDR3 reads TGTGCCAGCAGCATCCGTAGTGGAGGGAACGAGCAGTACTTC.